This record looks at one TCR beta chain sequence and its context. Its target is unknown. The immunoSEQ assay was version 4, run in survey mode. Produced via immunoSEQ multiplex PCR; TCRdb's table is partial and in-frame only. The profile shows around 28,000 clones, roughly 80% of them singletons. The entry originates in a study of persistence of HIV-infected CD4 T cells. General study results and limits: Antigen-responding cells were enriched for degenerate expanded CDR3beta sequences.

Lysates of CMV-infected fibroblasts at 10 ug/mL stimulated these cells. Sorted nonresponding memory CD4+ T cells were CD40L-negative, CD69-negative, CD45RO-high. Adults with HIV-1 started suppressive ART while chronically infected. Per germline, CDR1 ENHRY and CDR2 SYGVKD. CDR3 length: 13 residues. V gave up 5 bases and J gave up 6 bases, with 11 bases separating them. This receptor was identified in an adult woman with HIV who was CMV-seropositive. This material consisted of CD4+ T cells sorted from PBMCs after roughly 18-hour stimulation, taken from a patient who received antiretroviral therapy. The chain has TRBV10-3 and TRBJ2-1; D gene ambiguous. The CDR3 sequence: CAISYDGFNEQFF. In nucleotides, the CDR3 is TGTGCCATCAGTTACGATGGGTTCAATGAGCAGTTCTTC.